What follows are 6 T cell receptor beta chains derived from one specimen sequenced in a study of CD8 T cells in ankylosing spondylitis. For these TCRs, the target antigens are not known. Findings of the study overall: A motif of 7 to 9 highly homologous TCR beta variants was seen as apparently characteristic of ankylosing spondylitis blood.

TCRdb itself ran the 5' RACE reads through MiXCR, one entry per CDR3 protein. The table includes roughly 90,000 distinct CDR3 sequences, roughly 9% detected once. Sequencing was carried out using blood, either unsorted or a sorted T cell fraction (not recorded which). These receptors came from a male donor with ankylosing spondylitis.

This clonotype was seen at least ten times. CDR3 sequence (DNA): TGCGCCAGCAGCCGAGGGTACAATGAGCAGTTCTTC. Amino acid sequence: CASSRGYNEQFF. The chain uses TRBV4-1 and TRBJ2-1; tentative D call: TRBD2 (5 bases). This CDR3 is built from 12 residues. Germline CDR1 and CDR2: MGHRA and YSYEKL. Trimming left V 4 bases short and J 4 bases short, with 5 bases between.

This clonotype was counted many times. This sequence joins TRBV29-1 and TRBJ1-1, with a tentative D call TRBD1 (6 bases). The CDR3 consists of 15 residues. Germline CDR1 SQVTM, CDR2 ANQGSEA. Trimming stripped 7 bases from V and 4 bases from J, with 22 bases between. DNA for the CDR3: TGCAGCGGAAAGGGGGGCCCCAGGGTTAGCACTGAAGCTTTCTTT. Encoded protein: CSGKGGPRVSTEAFF. The complete variable domain, with remaining parts taken from reference TRBV29-1 and TRBJ1-1, reads SAVISQKPSRDICQRGTSLTIQCQVDSQVTMMFWYRQQPGQSLTLIATANQGSEATYESGFVIDKFPISRPNLTFSTLTVSNMSPEDSSIYLCSGKGGPRVSTEAFFGQGTRLTVV.

This clonotype was counted between two and nine times. The chain has TRBV21-1 and TRBJ1-2; the D call in the table, TRBD1, was not verified against the DNA. TRBV21-1 is described as a pseudogene. The CDR3 is made up of 17 amino acids. CDR3 amino acids: CASAETPGQQMIYGYTF. CDR3 bases: TGTGCCAGCGCCGAAACTCCGGGACAGCAAATGATCTATGGCTACACCTTC.

This clonotype occurred many times. This chain uses TRBV20-1 with TRBJ2-3; TRBD2 matches at 7 bases. The CDR3 totals 19 residues. Germline values: CDR1 DFQATT, CDR2 SNEGSKA (reference sequence). Trimming at V came to 4 bases and at J to 0 bases, leaving 19 bases not matched to a gene. CDR3 loop: CSATSFSVLAETSTDTQYF. In DNA, the CDR3 is TGCAGTGCTACGTCTTTTTCTGTGCTAGCGGAGACTAGCACAGATACGCAGTATTTT.

In its sample, this clonotype was seen many times. This chain uses TRBV12-3 or TRBV12-4 with TRBJ2-7; D possibly corresponds to TRBD2 (6 bases). The length of the CDR3 is 13 residues. Trimming pared 6 bases from V and 4 bases from J, leaving 13 bases between. The DNA for the CDR3 is TGTGCCAGCAGCCAGGGAGGCGGGTACGAGCAGTACTTC. This gives the protein CASSQGGGYEQYF.

This rearrangement joins TRBV7-2 to TRBJ2-1; no definite D call. Germline V gene lookup returns CDR1 SGHTA and CDR2 FQGNSA. CDR3 length equals 14 residues. V was trimmed by 5 bases and J by 9 bases, leaving 17 bases between them. CDR3 in DNA: TGTGCCAGCAGCGGCAGGTTCCCCAACGCTGAGCAGTTCTTC. Protein: CASSGRFPNAEQFF.